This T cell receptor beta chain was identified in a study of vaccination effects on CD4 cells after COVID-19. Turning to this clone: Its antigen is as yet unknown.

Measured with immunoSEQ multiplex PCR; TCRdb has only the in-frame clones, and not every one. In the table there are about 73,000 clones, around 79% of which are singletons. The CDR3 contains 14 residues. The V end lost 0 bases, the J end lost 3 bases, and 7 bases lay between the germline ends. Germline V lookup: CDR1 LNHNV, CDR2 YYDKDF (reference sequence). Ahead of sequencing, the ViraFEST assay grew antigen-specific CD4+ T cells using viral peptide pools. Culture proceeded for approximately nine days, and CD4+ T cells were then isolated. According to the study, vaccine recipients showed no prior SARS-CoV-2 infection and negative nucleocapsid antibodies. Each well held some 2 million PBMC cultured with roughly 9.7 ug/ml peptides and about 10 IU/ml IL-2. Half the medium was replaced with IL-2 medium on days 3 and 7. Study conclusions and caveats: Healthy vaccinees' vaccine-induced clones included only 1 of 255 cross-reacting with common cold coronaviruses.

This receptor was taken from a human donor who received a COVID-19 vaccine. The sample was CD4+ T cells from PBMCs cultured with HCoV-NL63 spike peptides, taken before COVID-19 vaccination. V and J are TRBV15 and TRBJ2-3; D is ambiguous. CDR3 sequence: CATSRDIPTDTQYF. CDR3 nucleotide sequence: TGTGCCACCAGCAGAGATATCCCTACAGATACGCAGTATTTT. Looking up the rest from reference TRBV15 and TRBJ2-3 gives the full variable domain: DAMVIQNPRYQVTQFGKPVTLSCSQTLNHNVMYWYQQKSSQAPKLLFHYYDKDFNNEADTPDNFQSRRPNTSFCFLDIRSPGLGDTAMYLCATSRDIPTDTQYFGPGTRLTVL.